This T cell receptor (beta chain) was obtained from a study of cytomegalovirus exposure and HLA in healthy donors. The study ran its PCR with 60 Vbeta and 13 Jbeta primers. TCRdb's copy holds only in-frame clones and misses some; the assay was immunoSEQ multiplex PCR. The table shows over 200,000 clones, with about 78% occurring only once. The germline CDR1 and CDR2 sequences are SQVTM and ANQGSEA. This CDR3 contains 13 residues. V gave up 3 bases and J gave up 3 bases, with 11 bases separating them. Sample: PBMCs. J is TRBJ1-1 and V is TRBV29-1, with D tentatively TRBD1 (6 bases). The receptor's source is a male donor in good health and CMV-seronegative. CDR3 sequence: CSVERGTDTEAFF. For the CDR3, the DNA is TGCAGCGTTGAGAGGGGGACCGACACTGAAGCTTTCTTT.